A selection of T cell receptor beta chains follows, all from one sample in a study of T-cell reconstitution after alpha-beta-depleted transplantation in children. TCRdb called the PCR reads again in MiXCR, with one record for every CDR3 protein. The repertoire consists of 260,000 or so distinct CDR3 sequences, with about 12% occurring once and the leading ten covering around 2.5%. This specimen was PBMCs from the stem cell graft donor, taken from the stem cell graft. All receptors derive from a human donor who donated a stem cell graft to a child with acute lymphoblastic leukemia. Each CDR3 is given with its conserved first and last residue. The order of the fields is D gene, J gene, V gene, clone size, CDR3 DNA, CDR3 protein. A D gene is named only where the DNA matches it firmly. The size entry is marked missing in some rows and otherwise reads once, few, many or a size class.

NA | TRBJ1-1 | TRBV10-3 | many | TGTGCCACCAGAAGGGTTAACACTGAAGCTTTCTTT | CATRRVNTEAFF
TRBD1 | TRBJ1-1 | TRBV9 | many | TGTGCCAGCAGCCCTACAGGGGGGACTTTGAACACTGAAGCTTTCTTT | CASSPTGGTLNTEAFF
NA | TRBJ1-4 | TRBV19 | many | TGTGCCAGTAGTCCCCATCGGGGGGGAGATGAAAAACTGTTTTTT | CASSPHRGGDEKLFF
NA | TRBJ1-1 | TRBV27 | NA | TGTGCCAGCAGTTTCGGTCCTCTGGGCACTGAAGCTTTCTTT | CASSFGPLGTEAFF
NA | TRBJ1-1 | TRBV12-3/TRBV12-4 | many | TGTGCCAGCAGTTTGGGGGAGATCGAAGCTTTCTTT | CASSLGEIEAFF
TRBD2 | TRBJ2-5 | TRBV20-1 | many | TGCAGTGCTTTAGCGGGGGGAAAAGAGACCCAGTACTTC | CSALAGGKETQYF
TRBD2 | TRBJ2-3 | TRBV27 | many | TGTGCCAGCAGTTTAGTTTGGACTAGCGGAAGAGTTACAGATACGCAGTATTTT | CASSLVWTSGRVTDTQYF
NA | TRBJ1-4 | TRBV5-1 | many | TGCGCCAGCAGCGAGCCAGGGAATGGAAAACTGTTTTTT | CASSEPGNGKLFF
NA | TRBJ2-3 | TRBV5-5 | many | TGTGCCAGCAGCTTTGAGAGCAGCTGGGCAGATACGCAGTATTTT | CASSFESSWADTQYF
NA | TRBJ2-1 | TRBV7-2 | many | TGTGCCAGCAGCTTTATTGAGGGAGCGGACATTGAGCAGTTCTTC | CASSFIEGADIEQFF
NA | TRBJ2-5 | TRBV21-1 | few | TGTGCCAGCAGCAAAGATGCGGGGACACAAGAGACCCAGTACTTC | CASSKDAGTQETQYF
NA | TRBJ1-1 | TRBV10-2 | once | TGCGCCAGCAGTGCTTCCCGAGCTTTCTTT | CASSASRAFF
TRBD1 | TRBJ2-2 | TRBV7-8 | many | TGTGCCAGCAGCTTAACCGTCCCGGGACAGGGGAAAGGCGGGGAGCTGTTTTTT | CASSLTVPGQGKGGELFF
NA | TRBJ2-3 | TRBV6-1 | NA | TGTGCCAGCAGTGGGTTAGCGGAGGGGGATACGCAGTATTTT | CASSGLAEGDTQYF
NA | TRBJ2-3 | TRBV5-1 | many | TGCGCCAGCAGCTTGGACAGAGCTAGCACAGATACGCAGTATTTT | CASSLDRASTDTQYF
NA | TRBJ1-5 | TRBV6-2/TRBV6-3 | many | TGTGCCAGCAGTTCTACGCTCAGGATCAATCAGCCCCAGCATTTT | CASSSTLRINQPQHF
TRBD1 | TRBJ2-5 | TRBV6-2/TRBV6-3 | many | TGTGCCAGCAGTTACCCAAGGGGGCGGATGTATGGGGAGACCCAGTACTTC | CASSYPRGRMYGETQYF
NA | TRBJ2-2 | TRBV19 | many | TGTGCCAGTAGCGGACCGAACACCGGGGAGCTGTTTTTT | CASSGPNTGELFF
NA | TRBJ1-1 | TRBV10-3 | NA | TGTGCCATCAGTTTACAGGGAGAAGGGCAAGCTTTCTTT | CAISLQGEGQAFF
TRBD1 | TRBJ1-2 | TRBV29-1 | many | TGCAGCGTTGTGGGACAGGGAAACTATGGCTACACCTTC | CSVVGQGNYGYTF